A selection of T cell receptor beta chains follows, all from one sample in a study of patients and donors after allogeneic stem cell transplantation. TCRdb redid the calling of the RT-PCR reads with MiXCR, one entry per CDR3 protein. The table records about 200,000 distinct CDR3 sequences, about 40% of them present only once. The sequenced sample consisted of blood, either unsorted or a sorted T cell fraction (not recorded which). The receptors come from a human donor who was either an allogeneic HSCT recipient or a stem cell or donor lymphocyte infusion donor (not recorded which). It is not recorded whose cells these are; they may come from a transplant donor. Both conserved end residues are part of each CDR3. D genes are given only for firm matches. Clone size is not always given. Where it is, it says once, few, many or a class for expanded clones.

j_call | v_call | d_call | clone_size | cdr3_aa | cdr3_nt
TRBJ1-6 | TRBV5-6 | TRBD1 | NA | CASSFGQGDSPLHF | TGTGCCAGCAGCTTTGGACAGGGGGATTCACCCCTCCACTTT
TRBJ1-1 | TRBV7-2 | NA | NA | CASSLGPVMNTEAFF | TGTGCCAGCAGCTTAGGCCCCGTCATGAACACTGAAGCTTTCTTT
TRBJ1-5 | TRBV15 | NA | NA | CATSRERGLGPQHF | TGTGCCACCAGCAGAGAGAGGGGTCTGGGACCCCAGCATTTT
TRBJ2-7 | TRBV27 | NA | NA | CASSPQPTSYEQYF | TGTGCCAGCAGCCCACAACCAACCTCCTACGAGCAGTACTTC
TRBJ1-4 | TRBV6-2/TRBV6-3 | NA | NA | CASSYWDQATNEKLFF | TGTGCCAGCAGTTATTGGGACCAGGCAACTAATGAAAAACTGTTTTTT
TRBJ2-7 | TRBV5-1 | NA | NA | CASSSLGGTAGNYEQYF | TGCGCCAGCAGCTCATTGGGTGGCACGGCCGGTAACTACGAGCAGTACTTC
TRBJ2-1 | TRBV27 | NA | NA | CASRKGGNEQFF | TGTGCCAGCAGGAAGGGTGGCAATGAGCAGTTCTTC
TRBJ1-1 | TRBV7-9 | NA | NA | CASSLGTPWNTEAFF | TGTGCCAGCAGCTTAGGGACCCCGTGGAACACTGAAGCTTTCTTT
TRBJ2-5 | TRBV12-3/TRBV12-4 | NA | NA | CASRYPGGSETQYF | TGTGCCAGCAGATACCCTGGGGGGAGTGAGACCCAGTACTTC
TRBJ2-7 | TRBV5-1 | NA | once | CASSLDLAFEQYF | TGCGCCAGCAGCTTGGATCTAGCGTTCGAGCAGTACTTC
TRBJ2-1 | TRBV29-1 | NA | NA | CSVEGESKSSYNEQFF | TGCAGCGTTGAAGGGGAGTCCAAAAGCTCCTACAATGAGCAGTTCTTC
TRBJ1-3 | TRBV9 | NA | few | CASSETGFSGNTIYF | TGTGCCAGCAGCGAGACGGGATTCTCTGGAAACACCATATATTTT
TRBJ1-1 | TRBV9 | NA | NA | CASSVAPMNTEAFF | TGTGCCAGCAGCGTAGCCCCCATGAACACTGAAGCTTTCTTT
TRBJ2-2 | TRBV7-2 | NA | NA | CASSPMGGRTGELFF | TGTGCCAGCAGTCCGATGGGGGGCAGGACCGGGGAGCTGTTTTTT
TRBJ2-1 | TRBV12-3/TRBV12-4 | TRBD2 | NA | CASRHGTSGIHYSEQFF | TGTGCCAGCAGGCACGGGACTAGCGGGATCCACTACAGTGAGCAGTTCTTC
TRBJ2-5 | TRBV10-3 | NA | NA | CAISDKQTQYF | TGTGCCATCAGTGATAAGCAGACCCAGTACTTC
TRBJ2-1 | TRBV7-9 | TRBD2 | NA | CASSLGLVVENEQFF | TGTGCCAGCAGTCTCGGACTAGTTGTGGAAAATGAGCAGTTCTTC
TRBJ2-2 | TRBV4-3 | NA | few | CASSQDVTTGELFF | TGCGCCAGCAGCCAAGATGTGACAACCGGGGAGCTGTTTTTT
TRBJ2-3 | TRBV21-1 | NA | once | CASSKGSGSGNTDTQYF | TGTGCCAGCAGCAAGGGCTCCGGGTCGGGAAACACAGATACGCAGTATTTT
TRBJ2-7 | TRBV24-1 | TRBD1 | NA | CATSDPPGQGVGEQYF | TGTGCCACCAGTGACCCACCCGGACAGGGAGTAGGCGAGCAGTACTTC
TRBJ1-5 | TRBV2 | TRBD1 | few | CASRAGQGERQPQHF | TGTGCCAGCAGAGCCGGACAGGGCGAGCGGCAGCCCCAGCATTTT
TRBJ1-1 | TRBV9 | NA | NA | CASSVASQNTEAFF | TGTGCCAGCAGCGTGGCCTCCCAGAACACTGAAGCTTTCTTT
TRBJ1-2 | TRBV12-3/TRBV12-4 | NA | few | CASSPDLGGYTF | TGTGCCAGCAGTCCGGACCTAGGAGGCTACACCTTC
TRBJ2-3 | TRBV14 | TRBD2 | NA | CASRHSAGGPSSHTDTQYF | TGTGCCAGCAGACATTCGGCGGGAGGTCCCTCCTCCCACACAGATACGCAGTATTTT
TRBJ2-3 | TRBV12-3/TRBV12-4 | TRBD1 | few | CASSPGQGELDTQYF | TGTGCCAGCAGTCCGGGACAGGGAGAGTTAGATACGCAGTATTTT
TRBJ1-1 | TRBV7-9 | NA | NA | CASLQGTEAFF | TGTGCCAGCCTACAGGGCACTGAAGCTTTCTTT
TRBJ1-1 | TRBV4-2 | NA | NA | CASSHPGVGTEAFF | TGTGCCAGCAGCCACCCGGGAGTAGGGACTGAAGCTTTCTTT
TRBJ2-1 | TRBV24-1 | TRBD2 | few | CATSDIIAGSSYNEQFF | TGTGCCACCAGTGATATCATAGCGGGCAGCTCCTACAATGAGCAGTTCTTC
TRBJ2-1 | TRBV20-1 | NA | few | CSAPSRAHNEQFF | TGCAGTGCGCCCTCCCGGGCCCACAATGAGCAGTTCTTC
TRBJ1-5 | TRBV27 | TRBD1 | NA | CASTGTGANQPQHF | TGTGCCAGCACCGGGACAGGGGCCAATCAGCCCCAGCATTTT